What follows is one T cell receptor beta chain and its context. The CDR3 extends over 16 amino acids. With 0 bases clipped from V and 6 bases from J, the junction kept 4 bases outside the gene matches. From germline, CDR1 is SNHLY and CDR2 FYNNEI. The record originates from a study of blood T cell repertoires in COVID-19. Study summary: COVID-19 samples collected from the United States, Italy and Spain covered acute and convalescent phases. Sample material is recorded as cDNA or gDNA derived from T cells, B-cell-depleted T cells, or PBMCs.

Authors' methods: Quantification of nucleated cells was approximated via reference gene primer amplification. The table came from immunoSEQ multiplex PCR; TCRdb's copy has only in-frame clones and leaves some out. The V and J calls and the clone size are those of that table, but D and trimming were determined from the DNA. The sample comprises 75,000 or so clones, more than 75% of which are singletons, and 10% rests with the top ten. The clonotype comes from a man aged 60 to 69 with acute or convalescent COVID-19. Sample: peripheral blood. The gene calls are TRBV2 and TRBJ2-1, with 11 positions matching TRBD2. CDR3 DNA: TGTGCCAGCAGTGAAGCGTGGGGGACTAGCGGCAATGAGCAGTTCTTC. Its protein product is CASSEAWGTSGNEQFF. Variable domain in full (rest from reference TRBV2 and TRBJ2-1): EPEVTQTPSHQVTQMGQEVILRCVPISNHLYFYWYRQILGQKVEFLVSFYNNEISEKSEIFDDQFSVERPDGSNFTLKIRSTKLEDSAMYFCASSEAWGTSGNEQFFGPGTRLTVL.